This TCR beta chain was retrieved from a study of T cell responses to AZD1222 COVID-19 vaccine. Overall study findings and caveats: Possibly, clonal diversity was underestimated; donors were largely white British and included more females. Baseline serology detected seropositivity in only a handful of AZD1222 recipients. The peak T cell response came first, and repertoires were sampled only after it.

Details on this clone: The antigen is unknown.

The method was immunoSEQ multiplex PCR; TCRdb's version includes in-frame clones alone and lacks a portion of them. The data contain around 180,000 clones, 85% to 90% of them singletons. Between the trimmed V and J ends, which lost 4 bases and 10 bases, there was a span of 15 bases. Germline lookup yields CDR1 SGHRS and CDR2 YFSETQ. This CDR3 contains 13 residues. Sequenced here: peripheral blood, sampled on day 0 of AZD1222 vaccination. The rearrangement joins TRBV5-1 to TRBJ2-1, with a weak D call TRBD2 (6 bases). The receptor was isolated from an adult in good health. This CDR3 is CASSPDPAGEQFF. CDR3 sequence (DNA): TGCGCCAGCAGCCCCGACCCCGCGGGAGAGCAGTTCTTC.